This T cell receptor beta chain emerged from a study of T cell repertoires in cytomegalovirus infection (dated by TCRdb to between 2017 and 2020). For context, the study as a whole: The peptide stimulations were aimed at well-studied HLA-B-restricted epitopes as well as recently identified HLA-C-restricted CMV epitopes, whose presentation resists viral immunomodulation. Donor HLA type was relevant to the analysis, because carriage of CMV infection together with the matching HLA type was indicated by public TCR beta signatures. Study-wide conclusions, independent of this receptor: In both this cohort and an independent cohort of 352 donors, the cumulative frequency of public TCR beta family members distinguished carriers of CMV infection plus the relevant HLA type. The ex vivo response was dominated by HLA-C-restricted CMV-specific TCR beta clonotypes, and the single most frequent clonotype in two of eight donors was supplied by these HLA-C-restricted clonotypes.

Sequencing used an Illumina HiSeq 1500. TCRdb reran the public reads through fastp at Q25 and MiXCR, keeping productive beta chains. Rows merge per CDR3 protein into single entries with the most common DNA and genes. This sample comprises roughly 860,000 distinct CDR3 sequences, around a third of them detected only once. Of the sample, around 12% falls within the top ten clones. This specimen's treatment or condition label, per the study, means: in vitro stimulation with specific CMV peptide epitopes to enrich CMV-specific T cells. This clonotype was detected only a few times. What antigen it recognizes has not been identified. It has no much larger one-base neighbor in the sample; base qualities were not kept. Relative to germline, V is missing 3 bases and J is missing 2 bases, with 6 bases of the junction outside any gene match. The CDR3, cysteine through phenylalanine, is 16 amino acids long. Solely the CDR3 DNA is kept, with 48 bases framed from the first base. The germline V gene encodes CDR1 SGHRS and CDR2 YFSETQ.

This chain is built from TRBV5-1 and TRBJ1-2; the central 11 bases match TRBD1. This TCR was recovered from a human donor in good health (CMV status not recorded). Some clones in this sample may be carry-over from other donors' samples. Sequencing was performed on cultured CD8+ T cells from PBMCs, taken from culture after CMV antigen stimulation. The CDR3 loop reads CASSSDRGLVNYGYTF. The DNA reads as follows: TGCGCCAGCAGCTCGGACAGGGGGCTGGTGAACTATGGCTACACCTTC.